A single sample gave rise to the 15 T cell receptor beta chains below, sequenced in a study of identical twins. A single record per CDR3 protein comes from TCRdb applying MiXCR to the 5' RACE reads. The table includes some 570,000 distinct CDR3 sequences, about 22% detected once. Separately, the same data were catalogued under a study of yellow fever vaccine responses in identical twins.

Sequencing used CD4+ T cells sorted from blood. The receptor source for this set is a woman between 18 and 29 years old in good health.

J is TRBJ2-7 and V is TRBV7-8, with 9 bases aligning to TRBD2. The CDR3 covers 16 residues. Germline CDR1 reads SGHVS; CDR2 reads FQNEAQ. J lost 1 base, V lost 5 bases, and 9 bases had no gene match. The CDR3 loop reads CASSLRVAGESYEQYF. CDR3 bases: TGTGCCAGCAGCCTTAGGGTAGCGGGAGAATCCTACGAGCAGTACTTC.

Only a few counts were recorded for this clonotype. The CDR3 bases are TGTGCCACCAGCAGAGAGCAGGGGCCATACAATGAGCAGTTCTTC. Its translation is CATSREQGPYNEQFF. The gene calls are TRBV15 and TRBJ2-1; possibly TRBD1 for D (6 bases). Trimming took off 0 bases at V and 4 bases at J, with 10 bases between the two ends. The CDR3 sequence is 15 residues long. Germline V gene data show CDR1 as LNHNV and CDR2 as YYDKDF (reference sequence).

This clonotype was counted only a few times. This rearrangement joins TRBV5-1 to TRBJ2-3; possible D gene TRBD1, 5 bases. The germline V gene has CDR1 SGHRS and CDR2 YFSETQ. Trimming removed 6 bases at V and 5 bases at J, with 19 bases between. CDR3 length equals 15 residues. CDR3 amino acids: CASTLGASPVDTQYF. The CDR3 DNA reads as TGCGCCAGCACCTTAGGGGCTAGTCCTGTAGATACGCAGTATTTT.

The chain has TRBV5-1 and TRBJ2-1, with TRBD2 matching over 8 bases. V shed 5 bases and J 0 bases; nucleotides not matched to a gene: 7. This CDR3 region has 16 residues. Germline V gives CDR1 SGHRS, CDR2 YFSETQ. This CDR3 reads CASSILAGSSYNEQFF. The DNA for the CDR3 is TGCGCCAGCAGTATCTTAGCGGGGAGCTCCTACAATGAGCAGTTCTTC.

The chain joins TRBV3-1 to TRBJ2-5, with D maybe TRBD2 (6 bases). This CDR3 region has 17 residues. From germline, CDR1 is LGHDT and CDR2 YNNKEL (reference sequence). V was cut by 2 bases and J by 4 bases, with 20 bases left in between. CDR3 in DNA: TGTGCCAGCAGCCAAACGGGGACTCCCCCGAGAGGAGAGACCCAGTACTTC. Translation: CASSQTGTPPRGETQYF.

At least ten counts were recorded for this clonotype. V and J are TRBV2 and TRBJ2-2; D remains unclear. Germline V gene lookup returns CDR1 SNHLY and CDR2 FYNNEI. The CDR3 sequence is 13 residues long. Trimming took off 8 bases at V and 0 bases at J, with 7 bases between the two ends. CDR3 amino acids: CASSRANTGELFF. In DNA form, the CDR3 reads TGTGCCAGCTCTAGAGCGAACACCGGGGAGCTGTTTTTT.

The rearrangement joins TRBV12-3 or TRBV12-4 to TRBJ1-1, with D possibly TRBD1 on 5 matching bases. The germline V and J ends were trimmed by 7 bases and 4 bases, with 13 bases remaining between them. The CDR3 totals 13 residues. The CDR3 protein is CASIPGGGTEAFF. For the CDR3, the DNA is TGTGCCAGCATCCCCGGGGGGGGCACTGAAGCTTTCTTT.

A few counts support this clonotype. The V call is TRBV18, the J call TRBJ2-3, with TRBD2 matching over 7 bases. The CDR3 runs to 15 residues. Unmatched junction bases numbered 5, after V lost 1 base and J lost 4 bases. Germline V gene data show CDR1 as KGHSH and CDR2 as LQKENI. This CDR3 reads CASSPREGGADTQYF. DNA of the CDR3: TGTGCCAGCTCACCACGGGAGGGTGGCGCAGATACGCAGTATTTT.

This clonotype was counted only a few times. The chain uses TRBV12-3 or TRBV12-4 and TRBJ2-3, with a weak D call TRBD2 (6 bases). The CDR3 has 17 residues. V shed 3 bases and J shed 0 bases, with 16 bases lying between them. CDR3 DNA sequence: TGTGCCAGCAGTTTCCTTCTAGCGCAGCCTAGCACAGATACGCAGTATTTT. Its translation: CASSFLLAQPSTDTQYF.

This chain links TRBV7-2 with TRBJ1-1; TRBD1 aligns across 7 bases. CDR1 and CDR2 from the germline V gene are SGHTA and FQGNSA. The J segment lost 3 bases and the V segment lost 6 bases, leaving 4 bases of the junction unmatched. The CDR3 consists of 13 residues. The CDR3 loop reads CASRRDRDTEAFF. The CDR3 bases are TGTGCCAGCAGGCGCGACAGGGACACTGAAGCTTTCTTT.

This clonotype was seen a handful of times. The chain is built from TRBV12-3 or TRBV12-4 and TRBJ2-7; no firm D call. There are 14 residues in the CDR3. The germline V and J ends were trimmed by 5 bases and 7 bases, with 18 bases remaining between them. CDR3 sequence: CASSPGPPLGEQYV. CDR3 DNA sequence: TGTGCCAGCAGTCCTGGTCCCCCTCTGGGGGAGCAGTACGTC.

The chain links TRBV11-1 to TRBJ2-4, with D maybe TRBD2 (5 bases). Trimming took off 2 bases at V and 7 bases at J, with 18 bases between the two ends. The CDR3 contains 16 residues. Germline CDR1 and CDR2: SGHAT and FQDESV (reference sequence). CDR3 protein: CASSLSTGREGNIQYF. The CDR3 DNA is TGTGCCAGCAGCTTAAGCACCGGCCGTGAGGGTAACATTCAGTACTTC.

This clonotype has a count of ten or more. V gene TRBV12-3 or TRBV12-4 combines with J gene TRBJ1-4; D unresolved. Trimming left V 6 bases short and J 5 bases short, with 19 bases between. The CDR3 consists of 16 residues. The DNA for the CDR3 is TGTGCCAGCAGCCCCTCGCTCGGGCAAGGGAATGAAAAACTGTTTTTT. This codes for CASSPSLGQGNEKLFF.

The CDR3 reads CASSAREGGNEQFF. For the CDR3, the DNA is TGTGCCAGCAGTGCCCGAGAGGGGGGCAATGAGCAGTTCTTC. The V call is TRBV12-3 or TRBV12-4, the J call TRBJ2-1; D may correspond to TRBD1 or TRBD2 (6 bases each). The CDR3 totals 14 residues. The V end lost 5 bases, the J end lost 6 bases, and 14 bases lay between the germline ends.

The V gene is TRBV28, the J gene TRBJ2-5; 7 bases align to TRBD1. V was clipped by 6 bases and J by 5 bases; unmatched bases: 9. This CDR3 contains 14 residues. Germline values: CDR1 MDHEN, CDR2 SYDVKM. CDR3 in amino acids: CASREGTALETQYF. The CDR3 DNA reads TGTGCCAGCAGGGAAGGGACAGCCCTGGAGACCCAGTACTTC.